These 24 T cell receptor beta chains were all obtained from the same sample, sequenced in a study of control samples from healthy donors and cancer patients. Only in-frame clones appear in the TCRdb table, and some are missing; sequencing was by immunoSEQ multiplex PCR. Altogether some 120,000 clones are present, about 95% being singletons, with the ten largest covering 3.6%. The specimen sequenced was blood. The receptors were sampled from a man under 40 in good health.

This clone was seen only once. V is TRBV6-5 and J is TRBJ1-1; D is perhaps TRBD1 (5 bases). The CDR3 runs 14 residues. With 7 bases removed from V and 4 bases from J, the gap between germline ends came to 16 bases. In germline, CDR1 is MNHEY, CDR2 SVGAGI. This chain's CDR3 is CASKRQGRGTEAFF. The CDR3 DNA sequence: TGTGCCAGCAAGCGGCAGGGTCGAGGCACTGAAGCTTTCTTT.

The gene calls are TRBV24-1 and TRBJ2-1; 10 nucleotides line up with TRBD2. The CDR3 covers 19 residues. Germline lookup yields CDR1 KGHDR and CDR2 SFDVKD. Losses at the gene ends were 0 bases for V and 6 bases for J; bases not matched to a gene: 13. CDR3 bases: TGTGCCACCAGTGATTTGACCCGGGTCTGGAGCGGGGGGGCCAATGAGCAGTTCTTC. As protein: CATSDLTRVWSGGANEQFF.

The chain recombines TRBV6-5 with TRBJ1-2; 7 nucleotides align to TRBD1. V trimming: 0 bases; J trimming: 12 bases; junction bases outside the gene matches: 4. The CDR3 spans 12 residues. Germline V lookup: CDR1 MNHEY, CDR2 SVGAGI. The CDR3 region has the DNA TGTGCCAGCAGTTACTCGAAGGGGGCCAACACCTTC. Translating it yields CASSYSKGANTF.

The chain combines TRBV7-3 with TRBJ2-3, with TRBD2 matching 10 bases. CDR3 size: 15 residues. J lost 5 bases, V lost 5 bases, and 7 bases had no gene match. CDR1 and CDR2 (germline): SGHTA, FQGTGA. The CDR3 DNA reads TGTGCCAGCAGCACTGGGACTAGCGTCAGAGATACGCAGTATTTT. It encodes CASSTGTSVRDTQYF.

The V and J genes are TRBV7-9 and TRBJ2-7, with D unclear. The CDR3 consists of 12 residues. In germline, CDR1 is SEHNR, CDR2 FQNEAQ (reference sequence). The V gene lost 5 bases and the J gene lost 5 bases, with 10 bases spanning the gap. CDR3 protein: CASSDNLDEQYF. CDR3 sequence (DNA): TGTGCCAGCAGCGATAACCTAGACGAGCAGTACTTC.

The J gene is TRBJ1-2, the V gene TRBV6-6; D is unresolved. The CDR3 totals 11 residues. Per germline, CDR1 MNHNY and CDR2 SVGAGI (reference sequence). V was shortened by 7 bases and J by 1 base, with 4 bases between the two germline ends. In DNA, the CDR3 is TGTGCCAGCACCAATAACTATGGCTACACCTTC. Translation gives CASTNNYGYTF.

This clone was seen once. The same CDR3 arises from other DNA sequences in this sample as well. The rearrangement joins TRBV6-5 to TRBJ1-4, with D unclear. CDR3 length equals 12 residues. The germline V gene encodes CDR1 MNHEY and CDR2 SVGAGI. V dropped 6 bases and J dropped 7 bases, with 9 bases sitting between them. The chain's CDR3 is CASSYGGEKLFF. DNA of the CDR3: TGTGCCAGCAGCTACGGAGGTGAAAAACTGTTTTTT.

This sequence joins TRBV5-1 and TRBJ2-2, with 8 bases lining up with TRBD2. The V gene end was trimmed by 7 bases and the J gene end by 7 bases; junction bases not matched to a gene: 9. This CDR3 has 14 residues. Germline loops: CDR1 SGHRS, CDR2 YFSETQ. The CDR3 reads CASAVGGAHGELFF. CDR3 nucleotide sequence: TGCGCCAGCGCCGTCGGGGGGGCCCACGGGGAGCTGTTTTTT.

This sequence joins TRBV6-5 and TRBJ1-1; perhaps TRBD1 as D (5 bases). Trimming cost V 0 bases and J 5 bases, with 7 bases left between them. CDR3 size: 13 residues. The V gene's germline CDR1 is MNHEY and CDR2 SVGAGI. The CDR3 loop reads CASSYSQGTEAFF. CDR3 nucleotides: TGTGCCAGCAGTTACTCCCAGGGTACTGAAGCTTTCTTT.

V and J are TRBV29-1 and TRBJ1-1, with D perhaps matching TRBD1 (6 bases). CDR1 is SQVTM, CDR2 ANQGSEA, per germline. V lost 4 bases and J lost 4, with 13 bases in between. The CDR3 spans 13 residues. CDR3 in amino acids: CSVGGGASTEAFF. CDR3 in DNA: TGCAGCGTTGGTGGGGGGGCGAGCACTGAAGCTTTCTTT.

The chain links TRBV4-2 to TRBJ2-1; 9 bases map to TRBD2. The CDR3 has 14 residues. From germline, CDR1 is LGHNA and CDR2 YNFKEQ. The V and J ends lost 1 base and 9 bases, in that order; junction bases with no gene match: 4. Written as DNA, the CDR3 is TGTGCCAGCAGCCAAGCGGGACTAGCAAGTGAGCAGTTCTTC. As protein: CASSQAGLASEQFF.

This chain joins TRBV7-9 and TRBJ2-3; the D is unclear. From germline, CDR1 is SEHNR and CDR2 FQNEAQ (reference sequence). The CDR3 is made up of 13 amino acids. V lost 5 bases and J lost 6, with 12 bases in between. The CDR3 DNA is TGTGCCAGCAGCCCAAGATCTGCGGATACGCAGTATTTT. This translates into CASSPRSADTQYF.

The chain combines TRBV3-1 (or the pseudogene TRBV3-2) with TRBJ2-3, with D tentatively TRBD1 or TRBD2 (5 bases each). V dropped 4 bases and J dropped 6 bases, with 17 bases sitting between them. CDR1 and CDR2 from the germline V gene are LGHDT and YNNKEL (reference sequence). This CDR3 is built from 15 residues. The CDR3 DNA follows: TGTGCCAGCAGCCTGGGCGGTAGCTGGGGGGATACGCAGTATTTT. It specifies CASSLGGSWGDTQYF.

The rearrangement links TRBV9 to TRBJ2-4; D tentatively reads TRBD1 or TRBD2 (5 bases each). This CDR3 region has 13 residues. CDR1 and CDR2 (germline): SGDLS, YYNGEE. Trimming took off 2 bases at V and 4 bases at J, with 7 bases between the two ends. CDR3 sequence: CASSVGAKNIQYF. In DNA form, the CDR3 reads TGTGCCAGCAGCGTCGGGGCTAAAAACATTCAGTACTTC.

This chain's CDR3 is CASSYSEGAEQYF. CDR3 sequence (DNA): TGTGCCAGCAGTTACTCGGAGGGGGCCGAGCAGTACTTC. The rearrangement joins TRBV6-5 to TRBJ2-7, with TRBD1 as a possible D gene (7 bases). The V gene lost 0 bases and the J gene lost 6 bases, with 9 bases spanning the gap. The CDR3 is 13 residues long. The germline gives CDR1 MNHEY, CDR2 SVGAGI.

CDR3 amino acids: CASTLLPGPGPYEQYF. CDR3 sequence (DNA): TGTGCCAGCACTCTTCTGCCGGGACCGGGGCCCTACGAGCAGTACTTC. This chain links TRBV2 with TRBJ2-7, with D perhaps TRBD1 or TRBD2 (5 bases each). The CDR3 length is 16 residues. Looked up from germline, CDR1 is SNHLY and CDR2 is FYNNEI. Trimming stripped 7 bases from V and 2 bases from J, with 21 bases between.

Details on this clone: The same CDR3 can be traced to other DNA sequences in this sample. The V and J genes are TRBV4-3 and TRBJ1-5; D possibly corresponds to TRBD1 (5 bases). This CDR3 is 13 amino acids long. Germline V gene sequence: CDR1 LGHNA, CDR2 YSLEER. Deletions cut 0 bases from V and 5 bases from J, with 5 bases between. For the CDR3, the DNA is TGCGCCAGCAGCCAAGACAGGGATCAGCCCCAGCATTTT. This encodes CASSQDRDQPQHF.

The rearrangement joins TRBV6-6 to TRBJ1-1; D is undetermined. V lost 0 bases and J lost 5, with 1 base in between. CDR3 length equals 11 residues. Germline V gives CDR1 MNHNY, CDR2 SVGAGI (reference sequence). The CDR3 sequence is CASSYSTEAFF. The CDR3 coding sequence is TGTGCCAGCAGTTACTCAACTGAAGCTTTCTTT.

The gene calls are TRBV7-2 and TRBJ2-3; perhaps TRBD2 as D (6 bases). There are 16 residues in the CDR3. Germline loops: CDR1 SGHTA, CDR2 FQGNSA. With 4 bases removed from V and 0 bases from J, the gap between germline ends came to 14 bases. The CDR3 coding sequence is TGTGCCAGCAGCTCGGCTAGCGTCCGTAGCACAGATACGCAGTATTTT. Protein product: CASSSASVRSTDTQYF.

In DNA form, the CDR3 reads TGCGCCAGCAGCCAAGCGGCGGGGGGTAAAGAGACCCAGTACTTC. It encodes CASSQAAGGKETQYF. This chain joins TRBV4-3 and TRBJ2-5; 8 bases align to TRBD2. The V gene end was trimmed by 1 base and the J gene end by 3 bases; junction bases not matched to a gene: 4. The CDR3 consists of 15 residues. Germline V CDR1 and CDR2: LGHNA, YSLEER.

This clone was seen once. The genes are TRBV6-2 or TRBV6-3 and TRBJ2-3; 7 bases fit TRBD2. The germline V gene encodes CDR1 MNHEY and CDR2 SVGEGT. The V gene end was trimmed by 7 bases and the J gene end by 1 base; junction bases not matched to a gene: 8. The CDR3 covers 15 residues. CDR3 DNA: TGTGCCAGCACCCCTCAGGCGGGGGGCACAGATACGCAGTATTTT. Encoded protein: CASTPQAGGTDTQYF.

J is TRBJ1-3 and V is TRBV3-1 (or the pseudogene TRBV3-2); 8 bases are a match to TRBD1. The CDR3 has 15 residues. V gave up 4 bases and J gave up 7 bases; unmatched junction bases: 9. Germline loops: CDR1 LGHDT, CDR2 YNNKEL (reference sequence). The CDR3 DNA follows: TGTGCCAGCAGCCGCGGGCCAGGGGGCGGGAACACCATATATTTT. Its protein product is CASSRGPGGGNTIYF.

J is TRBJ1-6 and V is TRBV9, with D unresolved. The germline V gene has CDR1 SGDLS and CDR2 YYNGEE. V dropped 0 bases and J dropped 5 bases, with 9 bases sitting between them. The CDR3 is 15 residues long. In nucleotides, the CDR3 is TGTGCCAGCAGCGTAGGAGGGCTGGATAATTCACCCCTCCACTTT. The encoded protein is CASSVGGLDNSPLHF.

This chain joins TRBV14 and TRBJ1-2; 11 bases fit TRBD1. Germline V lookup: CDR1 SGHDN, CDR2 FVKESK. The CDR3 is made up of 14 amino acids. Trimming removed 2 bases from V and 8 bases from J; junction bases left unmatched: 4. The CDR3 sequence is CASSQTGTGGGYTF. CDR3 nucleotides: TGTGCCAGCAGCCAAACAGGGACAGGGGGAGGCTACACCTTC.